This is a list of T cell receptor beta chains from one sample in a study of blood T cell repertoires in COVID-19. Only in-frame clones appear in the TCRdb table, and some are missing; sequencing was by immunoSEQ multiplex PCR. Seen here are about 97,000 clones, around nine tenths observed once, and the top ten hold 15%. Specimen: peripheral blood. All receptors derive from a human donor in a cohort sampled during active COVID-19. Each CDR3 is given with its conserved first and last residue. The D gene is left open where the match is weak. Clone size appears in some rows only: once, few, many, or a class for an expanded clone.

J gene	clone size	V gene	D gene	CDR3 DNA	CDR3 protein
TRBJ1-6	-	TRBV27	-	TGTGCCAGCAGTACCATCCGGGGTGAGTATAATTCACCCCTCCACTTT	CASSTIRGEYNSPLHF
TRBJ2-1	-	TRBV5-5	TRBD1	TGTGCCAGCAGCTTGTGGGACAGCTCCTACAATGAGCAGTTCTTC	CASSLWDSSYNEQFF
TRBJ1-4	-	TRBV29-1	-	TGCAGCGTTGGGGAAACAGGGTACGGAACTGTAAAACTGTTTTTT	CSVGETGYGTVKLFF
TRBJ2-5	-	TRBV7-6	-	TGTGCCAGCAGCTCCCTCGACATATCGGGGGAGACCCAGTACTTC	CASSSLDISGETQYF
TRBJ1-1	-	TRBV2	-	TGTGCCAGCAGTGAAGGAGGCAGGGGAAGGTCTGAAGCTTTCTTT	CASSEGGRGRSEAFF
TRBJ2-2	-	TRBV29-1	-	TGCAGCGTGGCCGGGTTCCAAACCGGGGAGCTGTTTTTT	CSVAGFQTGELFF
TRBJ2-5	once	TRBV5-4	-	TGTGCCAGCGCACAGGACGAGCAAGAGACCCAGTACTTC	CASAQDEQETQYF
TRBJ2-3	-	TRBV4-3	TRBD2	TGCGCCAGCAGCCTTAGCGGGTTCGACACAGATACGCAGTATTTT	CASSLSGFDTDTQYF
TRBJ2-1	once	TRBV29-1	TRBD2	TGCAGCGCTGAGGTAAGAGCGGGAGGTGAGCAGTTCTTC	CSAEVRAGGEQFF
TRBJ2-2	-	TRBV28	-	TGTGCCAGCAGAAGACACAAAAACCCCACCGGGGAGCTGTTTTTT	CASRRHKNPTGELFF
TRBJ1-2	-	TRBV6-2/TRBV6-3	-	TGTGCCAGCAGTTACGAGGGATGGGGAGTCTATGGCTACACCTTC	CASSYEGWGVYGYTF
TRBJ1-4	once	TRBV13	-	TGTGCCAGCGGGGGGGCGGCTAATGAAAAACTGTTTTTT	CASGGAANEKLFF
TRBJ1-1	-	TRBV6-6	TRBD1	TGTGCCAGCAGTTTTTTACAGGGGGGGCTTGAAGCTTTCTTT	CASSFLQGGLEAFF
TRBJ1-2	-	TRBV5-6	-	TGTGCCAGCAGCTTGGACAGACAGGCTCCCTATGGCTACACCTTC	CASSLDRQAPYGYTF
TRBJ1-2	-	TRBV13	-	TGTGCCAGCAGCTTAGTGGGCAGGGGCCTCTATGGCTACACCTTC	CASSLVGRGLYGYTF
TRBJ2-2	-	TRBV7-9	TRBD2	TGTGCCAGCAGCTACGGGACTACGAACACCGGGGAGCTGTTTTTT	CASSYGTTNTGELFF
TRBJ1-1	-	TRBV28	TRBD1	TGTGCCAGCAGTTCCCCGGCGGGGACAGTTCCAATATACACTGAAGCTTTCTTT	CASSSPAGTVPIYTEAFF
TRBJ2-1	-	TRBV5-1	TRBD1	TGCGCCAGCAGCTTGGCGGACAGGCCAATGGAGCAGTTCTTC	CASSLADRPMEQFF
TRBJ1-2	few	TRBV18	TRBD1	TGTGCCAGCTCACCAGGACAGGACTATGGCTACACCTTC	CASSPGQDYGYTF
TRBJ2-1	-	TRBV27	TRBD2	TGTGCCAGCAGCTGGTCTAGCGGGGGGGAATATGAGCAGTTCTTC	CASSWSSGGEYEQFF
TRBJ2-5	-	TRBV5-6	TRBD1	TGTGCCAGCAGCCCGAGGGACAGGGTGATGGGGGAGACCCAGTACTTC	CASSPRDRVMGETQYF
TRBJ1-1	-	TRBV6-5	-	TGTGCCAGCAGTTACTCGTACTCGGGGAACACTGAAGCTTTCTTT	CASSYSYSGNTEAFF
TRBJ1-4	-	TRBV7-2	TRBD1	TGTGCCAGCAGCTTACAGACAGGGGGGAATGAAAAACTGTTTTTT	CASSLQTGGNEKLFF
TRBJ2-7	-	TRBV19	TRBD1	TGTGCCAGTAGTATTGGCCCGGGACAGGGCACCTACGAGCAGTACTTC	CASSIGPGQGTYEQYF
TRBJ2-7	-	TRBV11-1	TRBD2	TGTGCCAGCAGCTTAGGACCAGCGGGAAACCCGGGGGAGCAGTACTTC	CASSLGPAGNPGEQYF
TRBJ2-5	-	TRBV25-1	TRBD2	TGTGCCAGCAGTGAACTGGCTAGCGGACAAGAGACCCAGTACTTC	CASSELASGQETQYF
TRBJ2-2	-	TRBV3-1/TRBV3-2	TRBD2	TGTGCCACCGGAGGACTAGCGGGGAACACCGGGGAGCTGTTTTTT	CATGGLAGNTGELFF
TRBJ2-3	-	TRBV5-1	-	TGCGCCAGCAGCTTGGACTTCGGTACGCAGTATTTT	CASSLDFGTQYF
TRBJ2-1	-	TRBV4-1	TRBD2	TGCGCCAGCAGCCAAGATGGTGGTAGCGGGGTCGATGAGCAGTTCTTC	CASSQDGGSGVDEQFF
TRBJ2-1	-	TRBV6-7	TRBD2	TGTGCCAGCAGTTCCACTAGCGGGATCTACAATGAGCAGTTCTTC	CASSSTSGIYNEQFF
TRBJ2-1	few	TRBV9	-	TGTGCCAGCAGCCCCCGCTCCTACAATGAGCAGTTCTTC	CASSPRSYNEQFF
TRBJ1-2	once	TRBV11-2	-	TGTGCCAGCAGCCCCCTCACGGCGGCTTCCTATGGCTACACCTTC	CASSPLTAASYGYTF
TRBJ1-2	-	TRBV20-1	TRBD1	TGCAGTGCTAGTTCGGGACAGACGAACTATGGCTACACCTTC	CSASSGQTNYGYTF
TRBJ2-7	-	TRBV6-5	TRBD1	TGTGCCAGCAGCCACAGGGGCTACGAGCAGTACTTC	CASSHRGYEQYF
TRBJ1-5	few	TRBV7-9	-	TGTGCCAGCAGCCCAGGGGAGGGATTCAATCAGCCCCAGCATTTT	CASSPGEGFNQPQHF
TRBJ2-3	-	TRBV10-3	-	TGTGCCATCAGTGAAGTGAACGTCGGCGGAACGTCGGTCAGAGATACGCAGTATTTT	CAISEVNVGGTSVRDTQYF
TRBJ2-2	-	TRBV5-4	TRBD2	TGTGCCAGCAGCTTGCTCTCTCTCGGGAGGTTTGGGGAGCTGTTTTTT	CASSLLSLGRFGELFF
TRBJ2-1	-	TRBV18	-	TGTGCCAGCTCAAATAGGGGAAATGAGCAGTTCTTC	CASSNRGNEQFF
TRBJ1-2	-	TRBV19	TRBD1	TGTGCCAGTAGTCGGAACACACAGGGGCTTAGCTATGGCTACACCTTC	CASSRNTQGLSYGYTF
TRBJ1-2	-	TRBV3-1/TRBV3-2	TRBD1	TGTGCCAGCAGCCAAGATTGGAGGACAGGGAATGGCTACACCTTC	CASSQDWRTGNGYTF
TRBJ1-2	-	TRBV19	TRBD1	TGTGCCAGTAGTAGGGGACAGTTGGATGGCTACACCTTC	CASSRGQLDGYTF
TRBJ1-2	once	TRBV10-2	-	TGCGCCAGCAAGAAAGGGAGGGAAGGCTACACCTTC	CASKKGREGYTF
TRBJ2-5	few	TRBV27	TRBD2	TGTGCCAGCAGTCCCCTAGGCGGGACTAGCGGGACCGAGCGAAGAGAGACCCAGTACTTC	CASSPLGGTSGTERRETQYF
TRBJ1-6	-	TRBV18	-	TGTGCCAGCTCCGTTGCCCCGAGCTCCTATAATTCACCCCTCCACTTT	CASSVAPSSYNSPLHF
TRBJ2-2	-	TRBV7-3	-	TGTGCCAGCAGCTTCGACTTGGGCGGGGAGCTGTTTTTT	CASSFDLGGELFF
TRBJ2-1	-	TRBV18	-	TGTGCCAGCGGGGGACTTTCTTCCAACAATGAGCAGTTCTTC	CASGGLSSNNEQFF
TRBJ2-1	once	TRBV5-1	-	TGCGCCACTAAGGCAGGAATCAACGATGAGCAGTTCTTC	CATKAGINDEQFF
TRBJ2-1	-	TRBV3-1/TRBV3-2	-	TGTGCCAGCAGCCGGGACTTTAGCGGAGGCCCCTACAATGAGCAGTTCTTC	CASSRDFSGGPYNEQFF
TRBJ2-4	-	TRBV18	TRBD2	TGTGCCAGCTCACCAAGTAGCGGGAGGGCCGGTAGCATTCAGTACTTC	CASSPSSGRAGSIQYF
TRBJ2-7	-	TRBV11-2	TRBD1	TGTGCCAGCAGCTTAGGGACAGGATCCTACGAGCAGTACTTC	CASSLGTGSYEQYF